This T cell receptor (beta chain) derives from a study of cytotoxic CD8 clonotypes in ibrutinib-treated CLL. Study as a whole: Responses comprised some 24 partial and 2 complete; at median about 68 months, 14 remained remitted and some twelve progressed. Broader study findings: Clonality climbed at ibrutinib response, then dropped toward baseline at progression. T-cell clonality at baseline went above that of age-matched healthy donors and rose and fell with circulating CD8+ T-cell counts.

The repertoire was sequenced with immunoSEQ multiplex PCR; TCRdb's copy has only in-frame clones and lacks some. The sample consists of approximately 210,000 clones, about 72% of them appearing once. With regard to this clone: The antigen remains undetermined.

The CDR3 contains 13 residues. Trimming left V 1 base short and J 5 bases short, with 8 bases between. Germline CDR1 SSHAT, CDR2 FNYEAQ (reference sequence). The sequence derives from a human donor with chronic lymphocytic leukemia. Source: PBMCs, taken after 24 months of ibrutinib treatment. The V and J genes are TRBV7-7 and TRBJ2-5, with D possibly being TRBD2 (6 bases). CDR3 in amino acids: CASSLDGTETQYF. The DNA of the CDR3 is TGTGCCAGCAGCTTAGACGGGACTGAGACCCAGTACTTC.